What follows are 23 T cell receptor beta chains derived from one specimen sequenced in a study of T cell clonotyping in hematopoietic cell transplantation. Produced via immunoSEQ multiplex PCR; TCRdb's table is partial and in-frame only. The sample lists more than 65,000 clones; approximately 94% were seen once. Sequenced input: peripheral blood mononuclear cells. Source of these receptors: a man aged 50-59 years in good health. Some clones in this sample may be carry-over from other donors' samples.

This sequence joins TRBV6-6 and TRBJ2-3; 10 nucleotides match TRBD1. From germline, CDR1 is MNHNY and CDR2 SVGAGI (reference sequence). There are 13 residues in the CDR3. V gave up 11 bases and J gave up 5 bases; unmatched junction bases: 7. Here the CDR3 DNA reads TGTGCCTGCCGGGACAGGGGAAAAGATACGCAGTATTTT. Translation gives CACRDRGKDTQYF.

The genes are TRBV12-5 and TRBJ1-2; 7 nucleotides agree with TRBD1. The V and J ends lost 1 base and 6 bases, in that order; junction bases with no gene match: 11. The CDR3 covers 16 residues. Germline V gene sequence: CDR1 LGHNT, CDR2 FRNRAP. Written as DNA, the CDR3 is TGTGCTAGTGGTTTGGCGTTGCCCGGGACAGTGGATGGCTACACCTTC. As protein: CASGLALPGTVDGYTF.

The V call is TRBV28, the J call TRBJ2-7; TRBD1 agrees at 8 bases. Germline V CDR1 and CDR2: MDHEN, SYDVKM. Trimming removed 6 bases from V and 2 bases from J; junction bases left unmatched: 6. There are 14 residues in the CDR3. CDR3 nucleotides: TGTGCCAGCAGACAGGGACAGGCAACCTACGAGCAGTACTTC. Translation gives CASRQGQATYEQYF.

The chain has TRBV7-9 and TRBJ2-3; possibly TRBD1 for D (6 bases). This CDR3 comprises 14 residues. The germline gives CDR1 SEHNR, CDR2 FQNEAQ (reference sequence). V was clipped by 1 base and J by 1 base, with 6 bases between them. The CDR3 region is CASSLEGGTDTQYF. The CDR3 nucleotides are TGTGCCAGCAGCTTAGAGGGGGGCACAGATACGCAGTATTTT. Filled out from reference TRBV7-9 and TRBJ2-3, the complete variable domain reads DTGVSQNPRHKITKRGQNVTFRCDPISEHNRLYWYRQTLGQGPEFLTYFQNEAQLEKSRLLSDRFSAERPKGSFSTLEIQRTEQGDSAMYLCASSLEGGTDTQYFGPGTRLTVL.

The chain combines TRBV28 with TRBJ1-1, with no clear D. This CDR3 region has 14 residues. V was clipped by 1 base and J by 1 base, with 7 bases between them. The germline gives CDR1 MDHEN, CDR2 SYDVKM. Here the CDR3 reads CASSLFGKNTEAFF. CDR3 DNA: TGTGCCAGCAGTTTATTTGGTAAGAACACTGAAGCTTTCTTT.

This chain uses TRBV5-1 with TRBJ2-5, with a tentative D call TRBD1 (5 bases). Germline CDR1 and CDR2: SGHRS and YFSETQ. The CDR3 has 15 residues. Trimming took off 0 bases at V and 5 bases at J, with 14 bases between the two ends. The CDR3 DNA sequence: TGCGCCAGCAGCTTGGCCGACAGTCCACGGGAGACCCAGTACTTC. Residues: CASSLADSPRETQYF. The full variable domain, its missing parts supplied by reference TRBV5-1 and TRBJ2-5, is KAGVTQTPRYLIKTRGQQVTLSCSPISGHRSVSWYQQTPGQGLQFLFEYFSETQRNKGNFPGRFSGRQFSNSRSEMNVSTLELGDSALYLCASSLADSPRETQYFGPGTRLLVL.

This clone was seen only once. V usage is TRBV4-2 and J usage is TRBJ1-3; 8 nucleotides align to TRBD1. J lost 0 bases, V lost 2 bases, and 6 bases had no gene match. CDR1 is LGHNA, CDR2 YNFKEQ, per germline. CDR3 length equals 17 residues. In DNA form, the CDR3 reads TGTGCCAGCAGCCAACTACAGGGGGGCTCCTCTGGAAACACCATATATTTT. It encodes CASSQLQGGSSGNTIYF.

The rearrangement links TRBV6-6 to TRBJ1-1; tentatively, D is TRBD1 (5 bases). The germline V gene encodes CDR1 MNHNY and CDR2 SVGAGI (reference sequence). Trimming cost V 4 bases and J 4 bases, with 13 bases left between them. The length of the CDR3 is 14 residues. In DNA, the CDR3 is TGTGCCAGCAGTTTGGCAGGGTCGGGCACTGAAGCTTTCTTT. The encoded protein is CASSLAGSGTEAFF.

This clone has a single count. The chain joins TRBV9 to TRBJ1-2, with D possibly matching TRBD1 (6 bases). Trimming shortened V by 1 base and J by 5 bases, and 15 bases separated the two germline ends. This CDR3 region has 15 residues. Germline CDR1 SGDLS, CDR2 YYNGEE. CDR3 sequence (DNA): TGTGCCAGCAGCGTAAGTGGGGGCGCTCATTATGGCTACACCTTC. This codes for CASSVSGGAHYGYTF.

V gene TRBV9 combines with J gene TRBJ2-2; D may match TRBD1 or TRBD2 (5 bases each). The CDR3 runs 13 residues. V was shortened by 2 bases and J by 5 bases, with 7 bases between the two germline ends. Germline V gene sequence: CDR1 SGDLS, CDR2 YYNGEE. CDR3 in amino acids: CASSVWGTGELFF. The CDR3 coding sequence is TGTGCCAGCAGCGTCTGGGGGACCGGGGAGCTGTTTTTT.

The V call is TRBV19, the J call TRBJ2-5, with TRBD1 identical over 8 bases. Germline V gene data show CDR1 as LNHDA and CDR2 as SQIVND (reference sequence). Unmatched junction bases numbered 1, after V lost 11 bases and J lost 2 bases. CDR3 length: 11 residues. The CDR3 DNA reads as TGTGCCCGGGACAGGCAAGAGACCCAGTACTTC. Protein product: CARDRQETQYF. The full variable domain, with the rest looked up from reference TRBV19 and TRBJ2-5, is DGGITQSPKYLFRKEGQNVTLSCEQNLNHDAMYWYRQDPGQGLRLIYYSQIVNDFQKGDIAEGYSVSREKKESFPLTVTSAQKNPTAFYLCARDRQETQYFGPGTRLLVL.

The chain couples TRBV6-1 to TRBJ1-2; D perhaps matches TRBD1 (6 bases). The germline CDR1 and CDR2 sequences are MNHNS and SASEGT. Trimming removed 2 bases from V and 5 bases from J, with 15 bases in between. CDR3 size: 15 residues. The CDR3: CASSELGQTLYGYTF. The CDR3 DNA follows: TGTGCCAGCAGTGAACTTGGACAGACTCTGTATGGCTACACCTTC.

The chain uses TRBV9 and TRBJ2-5; perhaps D is TRBD1 or TRBD2 (5 bases each). Germline-derived CDR1 and CDR2 are SGDLS and YYNGEE. The germline V and J ends were trimmed by 2 bases and 4 bases, with 15 bases remaining between them. The CDR3 has 15 residues. The CDR3 loop is CASSVEPGPGETQYF. The DNA of the CDR3 is TGTGCCAGCAGCGTCGAGCCGGGGCCTGGAGAGACCCAGTACTTC. The full variable domain, in which reference TRBV9 and TRBJ2-5 provide the parts outside the CDR3, is DSGVTQTPKHLITATGQRVTLRCSPRSGDLSVYWYQQSLDQGLQFLIQYYNGEERAKGNILERFSAQQFPDLHSELNLSSLELGDSALYFCASSVEPGPGETQYFGPGTRLLVL.

This clone has just a few counts. The rearrangement uses TRBV29-1 and TRBJ1-2; D might be TRBD1 (5 bases). This CDR3 is built from 15 residues. Per the germline V gene, CDR1 is SQVTM and CDR2 is ANQGSEA. V was shortened by 4 bases and J by 0 bases, with 15 bases between the two germline ends. This CDR3 is CSVGEGPTPNYGYTF. CDR3 in DNA: TGCAGCGTTGGGGAGGGACCTACTCCTAACTATGGCTACACCTTC. The whole variable domain, filled in from reference TRBV29-1 and TRBJ1-2, reads SAVISQKPSRDICQRGTSLTIQCQVDSQVTMMFWYRQQPGQSLTLIATANQGSEATYESGFVIDKFPISRPNLTFSTLTVSNMSPEDSSIYLCSVGEGPTPNYGYTFGSGTRLTVV.

The rearrangement uses TRBV27 and TRBJ2-5; 10 positions agree with TRBD2. V shed 1 base, J shed 5 bases, and the junction held 10 bases outside the gene matches. The CDR3 runs 17 residues. Germline V gene sequence: CDR1 MNHEY, CDR2 SMNVEV (reference sequence). The CDR3 is CASSLFSSGRAEETQYF. CDR3 sequence (DNA): TGTGCCAGCAGTTTATTTTCCAGCGGGAGGGCCGAGGAGACCCAGTACTTC.

In DNA form, the CDR3 reads TGCAGCGTTGAGCCGGGACTAGCGGGAGGGGAGACCCAGTACTTC. Amino acid sequence: CSVEPGLAGGETQYF. V is TRBV29-1 and J is TRBJ2-5; 16 bases match TRBD2. Germline assignment: CDR1 SQVTM and CDR2 ANQGSEA. J lost 5 bases, V lost 3 bases, and 3 bases had no gene match. The CDR3 contains 15 residues.

This clone was seen once. The V call is TRBV6-5, the J call TRBJ2-5; D is possibly TRBD2 (6 bases). This CDR3 is built from 15 residues. Trimming shortened V by 0 bases and J by 5 bases, and 13 bases separated the two germline ends. Germline loops: CDR1 MNHEY, CDR2 SVGAGI. Here the CDR3 reads CASSYSPGVGETQYF. For the CDR3, the DNA is TGTGCCAGCAGTTACTCGCCGGGGGTGGGGGAGACCCAGTACTTC.

This rearrangement joins TRBV7-9 to TRBJ1-2; D is possibly TRBD1 (5 bases). Germline loops: CDR1 SEHNR, CDR2 FQNEAQ (reference sequence). Deletions cut 2 bases from V and 7 bases from J, with 8 bases between. This CDR3 has 12 residues. The CDR3 DNA reads as TGTGCCAGCAGCTTAACGCAGGGTGGCTACACCTTC. It encodes CASSLTQGGYTF.

The chain links TRBV10-3 to TRBJ2-5; a weak D match, TRBD1 (6 bases). V was trimmed by 4 bases and J by 5 bases, leaving 23 bases between them. The CDR3 loop spans 17 amino acids. Germline assignment: CDR1 ENHRY and CDR2 SYGVKD. The CDR3 bases are TGTGCCATCAGTGTGAAAAACTACAGGGCGGCAGGGGAGACCCAGTACTTC. It encodes CAISVKNYRAAGETQYF.

The J gene is TRBJ2-7, the V gene TRBV5-8, with D unclear. Germline CDR1 is SGHTS and CDR2 is YDEGEE. With 4 bases removed from V and 6 bases from J, the gap between germline ends came to 17 bases. CDR3 length: 14 amino acids. In DNA, the CDR3 is TGTGCCAGCAGCAATCCCCGTGGGTCTGGCGAGCAGTACTTC. This codes for CASSNPRGSGEQYF.

With regard to this clone: The same CDR3 arises from other DNA sequences in this sample as well. The CDR3 nucleotides read TGTGCCAGCAGCGTAGGGGGGTCCAATCAGCCCCAGCATTTT. Amino acid sequence: CASSVGGSNQPQHF. The chain recombines TRBV9 with TRBJ1-5; TRBD1 is a possible D gene (5 bases). The V end was cut by 0 bases, the J end by 3 bases, with 7 bases between. Germline values: CDR1 SGDLS, CDR2 YYNGEE. The CDR3 spans 14 residues.

This clone came up a few times. The V and J genes are TRBV25-1 and TRBJ1-5, with D possibly being TRBD1 (5 bases). The germline gives CDR1 MGHDK, CDR2 SYGVNS. The CDR3 covers 13 residues. The V end lost 9 bases, the J end lost 5 bases, and 14 bases lay between the germline ends. The CDR3 reads CASGGNSYQPQHF. DNA for the CDR3: TGTGCCAGTGGGGGTAACTCGTATCAGCCCCAGCATTTT.

J is TRBJ1-2 and V is TRBV19; 8 bases align to TRBD1. From germline, CDR1 is LNHDA and CDR2 SQIVND (reference sequence). V lost 3 bases, J lost 8 bases, and 17 bases stayed unmatched. The CDR3 is made up of 17 amino acids. The CDR3 loop is CASSIQGQAYLSGGYTF. The CDR3 DNA reads TGTGCCAGTAGTATCCAGGGACAGGCCTACCTAAGCGGGGGCTACACCTTC.